This record looks at one T cell receptor beta chain sequence and its context. TCR sequencing used cDNA made by reverse transcription of extracted RNA. TCRdb's table, derived via immunoSEQ multiplex PCR, lists solely in-frame clones and lacks some. This table has 150,000 to 200,000 clones, roughly 60% appearing once. This CDR3 contains 16 residues. The germline V gene encodes CDR1 SNHLY and CDR2 FYNNEI. Losses at the gene ends were 0 bases for V and 8 bases for J; bases not matched to a gene: 10. The sample's treatment: oral pan-JAK inhibitor, 5-10 mg twice daily. This entry belongs to a study of CD8+ T cells in alopecia areata.

The sequences come from CD4+ T cells sorted from blood, collected at week 24, from a patient treated with tofacitinib. The gene calls are TRBV2 and TRBJ2-3, with TRBD2 matching over 8 bases. The TCR was taken from a human donor with alopecia areata. This CDR3 reads CASSEARGESGGTQYF. For the CDR3, the DNA is TGTGCCAGCAGTGAAGCGCGGGGGGAATCGGGAGGTACGCAGTATTTT.